These T cell receptor beta chains were read from a single sample in a study of T cell responses to AZD1222 COVID-19 vaccine. Here immunoSEQ multiplex PCR was the method, and the copy in TCRdb shows in-frame clones only, minus some. Here the sample spans 200,000 or so clones, 80% to 95% being singletons. This specimen consisted of peripheral blood, obtained 28 days after the second AZD1222 dose. The receptors here all came from an adult who received the AZD1222 COVID-19 vaccine. Both conserved end residues are part of each CDR3. A D gene is named only where the DNA matches it firmly. Expanded clones are given a class, and other clones once, few, many or no size at all.

V: TRBV25-1
D: TRBD1
J: TRBJ1-4
size: .
CDR3: CASQEGQGDEKLFF
DNA: TGTGCCAGCCAAGAGGGACAGGGGGACGAAAAACTGTTTTTT

V: TRBV19
D: .
J: TRBJ2-1
size: .
CDR3: CASIGSVVSNEQFF
DNA: TGTGCCAGTATTGGTAGCGTGGTGAGCAATGAGCAGTTCTTC

V: TRBV10-3
D: TRBD1
J: TRBJ1-1
size: .
CDR3: CAIKGEGQLNTEAFF
DNA: TGTGCCATCAAGGGTGAGGGACAGCTCAACACTGAAGCTTTCTTT

V: TRBV28
D: TRBD1
J: TRBJ1-3
size: .
CDR3: CASSLTGAGNTIYF
DNA: TGTGCCAGCAGTTTAACAGGGGCAGGAAACACCATATATTTT

V: TRBV30
D: .
J: TRBJ1-6
size: .
CDR3: CAWSVQGATYNSPLHF
DNA: TGTGCCTGGAGTGTACAGGGAGCAACCTATAATTCACCCCTCCACTTT

V: TRBV7-2
D: .
J: TRBJ1-1
size: .
CDR3: CASSQPQGSFMNTEAFF
DNA: TGTGCCAGCAGCCAACCACAGGGTTCATTTATGAACACTGAAGCTTTCTTT

V: TRBV7-8
D: .
J: TRBJ1-5
size: .
CDR3: CASSPMSSTGQPQHF
DNA: TGTGCCAGCAGCCCCATGTCTAGCACGGGTCAGCCCCAGCATTTT

V: TRBV2
D: TRBD1
J: TRBJ1-2
size: .
CDR3: CASSGTGVYGYTF
DNA: TGTGCCAGCAGTGGGACAGGAGTCTATGGCTACACCTTC

V: TRBV7-2
D: .
J: TRBJ1-4
size: .
CDR3: CASSFYATNEKLFF
DNA: TGTGCCAGCAGCTTTTATGCAACTAATGAAAAACTGTTTTTT

V: TRBV2
D: TRBD1
J: TRBJ1-5
size: .
CDR3: CASSPPGQEKIYSNQPQHF
DNA: TGTGCCAGCAGCCCTCCGGGACAGGAGAAGATTTATAGCAATCAGCCCCAGCATTTT

V: TRBV27
D: .
J: TRBJ2-7
size: .
CDR3: CASSFARGGYEQYF
DNA: TGTGCCAGCAGTTTTGCCAGGGGAGGCTACGAGCAGTACTTC

V: TRBV4-1
D: .
J: TRBJ2-6
size: .
CDR3: CASSSRQARGGANVLTF
DNA: TGCGCCAGCAGCTCTCGACAGGCTCGCGGGGGGGCCAACGTCCTGACTTTC

V: TRBV18
D: .
J: TRBJ1-5
size: .
CDR3: CASSPVSIDSNQPQHF
DNA: TGTGCCAGCTCACCGGTTAGCATAGATAGCAATCAGCCCCAGCATTTT

V: TRBV6-5
D: TRBD1
J: TRBJ1-4
size: .
CDR3: CASSYRDRRNEKLFF
DNA: TGTGCCAGCAGTTATCGGGACAGAAGAAATGAAAAACTGTTTTTT

V: TRBV12-3/TRBV12-4
D: .
J: TRBJ1-1
size: .
CDR3: CASSRQMNTEAFF
DNA: TGTGCCAGCAGCCGCCAGATGAACACTGAAGCTTTCTTT

V: TRBV18
D: .
J: TRBJ2-7
size: .
CDR3: CASSPVDLLGTEQYF
DNA: TGTGCCAGCTCACCAGTCGACCTTCTAGGGACCGAGCAGTACTTC

V: TRBV12-3/TRBV12-4
D: TRBD1
J: TRBJ1-2
size: .
CDR3: CASSLGTGYGYTF
DNA: TGTGCCAGCAGTTTGGGGACAGGGTATGGCTACACCTTC

V: TRBV12-3/TRBV12-4
D: .
J: TRBJ2-1
size: .
CDR3: CASTHPPGNEQFF
DNA: TGTGCCAGCACTCATCCCCCGGGCAATGAGCAGTTCTTC

V: TRBV12-3/TRBV12-4
D: .
J: TRBJ1-1
size: once
CDR3: CASSLGGAEAFF
DNA: TGTGCCAGCAGTTTAGGGGGAGCTGAAGCTTTCTTT

V: TRBV7-9
D: .
J: TRBJ1-2
size: .
CDR3: CAFGQPNYGYTF
DNA: TGTGCATTTGGGCAGCCTAACTATGGCTACACCTTC

V: TRBV28
D: .
J: TRBJ1-4
size: .
CDR3: CASTGGAGHEKLFF
DNA: TGTGCCAGCACCGGGGGGGCAGGGCATGAAAAACTGTTTTTT

V: TRBV6-5
D: .
J: TRBJ1-1
size: .
CDR3: CASISQMNTEAFF
DNA: TGTGCCAGCATTAGTCAGATGAACACTGAAGCTTTCTTT

V: TRBV30
D: .
J: TRBJ1-2
size: once
CDR3: CAWSSTGNLVHGYTF
DNA: TGTGCCTGGAGTTCAACAGGGAATTTGGTCCATGGCTACACCTTC

V: TRBV7-9
D: .
J: TRBJ2-7
size: once
CDR3: CASSQRQIYEQYF
DNA: TGTGCCAGCAGCCAAAGACAGATCTACGAGCAGTACTTC

V: TRBV6-1
D: .
J: TRBJ2-7
size: .
CDR3: CASSYSQGTYEQYF
DNA: TGTGCCAGCAGTTATTCGCAGGGCACCTACGAGCAGTACTTC

V: TRBV6-6
D: TRBD2
J: TRBJ2-1
size: .
CDR3: CATRSGGAGNEQFF
DNA: TGTGCCACCAGAAGCGGGGGGGCTGGGAATGAGCAGTTCTTC

V: TRBV29-1
D: .
J: TRBJ2-7
size: .
CDR3: CSVGLWRQPYEQYF
DNA: TGCAGCGTTGGGCTGTGGCGCCAACCCTACGAGCAGTACTTC

V: TRBV7-8
D: .
J: TRBJ1-1
size: .
CDR3: CASSAMGMNTEAFF
DNA: TGTGCCAGCAGCGCGATGGGAATGAACACTGAAGCTTTCTTT

V: TRBV5-6
D: TRBD1
J: TRBJ2-2
size: .
CDR3: CASSLGQGVGTGELFF
DNA: TGTGCCAGCAGCTTGGGACAGGGGGTAGGCACCGGGGAGCTGTTTTTT

V: TRBV19
D: .
J: TRBJ1-5
size: .
CDR3: CASSFRLSRDLYQPQHF
DNA: TGTGCCAGTAGTTTCCGTCTCTCCAGGGACCTTTATCAGCCCCAGCATTTT

V: TRBV5-1
D: .
J: TRBJ2-2
size: .
CDR3: CASVPGPANTGELFF
DNA: TGCGCCAGCGTGCCAGGGCCAGCGAACACCGGGGAGCTGTTTTTT

V: TRBV3-1/TRBV3-2
D: .
J: TRBJ2-5
size: .
CDR3: CASSQGLSRGLGETQYF
DNA: TGTGCCAGCAGCCAAGGGTTGTCGCGGGGGCTCGGTGAGACCCAGTACTTC

V: TRBV2
D: .
J: TRBJ1-1
size: .
CDR3: CASSKDPGSEAFF
DNA: TGTGCCAGCAGTAAAGATCCAGGATCAGAAGCTTTCTTT

V: TRBV2
D: TRBD1
J: TRBJ2-6
size: .
CDR3: CASSAFPNLKGASSSGANVLTF
DNA: TGTGCCAGCAGCGCATTCCCCAACCTTAAGGGGGCGTCTTCGTCTGGGGCCAACGTCCTGACTTTC

V: TRBV3-1/TRBV3-2
D: TRBD2
J: TRBJ2-1
size: .
CDR3: CASSQDAAGGHKQFF
DNA: TGTGCCAGCAGCCAAGATGCGGCGGGGGGGCATAAGCAGTTCTTC

V: TRBV27
D: .
J: TRBJ2-2
size: .
CDR3: CASSPMETGELFF
DNA: TGTGCCAGCAGTCCAATGGAAACCGGGGAGCTGTTTTTT

V: TRBV2
D: .
J: TRBJ1-1
size: .
CDR3: CASSTLNTEAFF
DNA: TGTGCCAGCAGTACCTTGAACACTGAAGCTTTCTTT

V: TRBV9
D: TRBD1
J: TRBJ2-1
size: .
CDR3: CASSDKSGTGMDNEQFF
DNA: TGTGCCAGCAGCGATAAATCCGGGACAGGGATGGACAATGAGCAGTTCTTC

V: TRBV9
D: .
J: TRBJ1-2
size: .
CDR3: CASSVRQGPYYGYTF
DNA: TGTGCCAGCAGCGTAAGACAAGGCCCTTACTATGGCTACACCTTC

V: TRBV10-1
D: .
J: TRBJ2-7
size: .
CDR3: CASPAARSYEQYF
DNA: TGCGCCAGCCCAGCGGCAAGGTCCTACGAGCAGTACTTC

V: TRBV27
D: .
J: TRBJ1-3
size: .
CDR3: CASSLSGIGNTIYF
DNA: TGTGCCAGCAGTTTATCAGGGATTGGAAACACCATATATTTT

V: TRBV9
D: .
J: TRBJ1-6
size: .
CDR3: CASSASGAMGSPLHF
DNA: TGTGCCAGCAGCGCCTCGGGAGCCATGGGTTCACCCCTCCACTTT

V: TRBV7-8
D: .
J: TRBJ1-1
size: .
CDR3: CASSLVDRAEAFF
DNA: TGTGCCAGCAGCCTCGTGGATAGGGCTGAAGCTTTCTTT

V: TRBV3-1/TRBV3-2
D: .
J: TRBJ1-5
size: once
CDR3: CASSRRGQPQHF
DNA: TGTGCCAGCAGCCGGCGAGGCCAGCCCCAGCATTTT

V: TRBV20-1
D: .
J: TRBJ1-4
size: .
CDR3: CSAIYNEKLFF
DNA: TGCAGTGCTATTTATAATGAAAAACTGTTTTTT

V: TRBV5-1
D: TRBD1
J: TRBJ1-3
size: .
CDR3: CASSPQGDYGNTIYF
DNA: TGCGCCAGCAGCCCCCAGGGGGATTATGGAAACACCATATATTTT

V: TRBV7-2
D: .
J: TRBJ1-4
size: .
CDR3: CASSLGSLRTNEKLFF
DNA: TGTGCCAGCAGCTTAGGCAGTTTGAGGACTAATGAAAAACTGTTTTTT

V: TRBV29-1
D: .
J: TRBJ2-1
size: .
CDR3: CSVGSRGDNEQFF
DNA: TGCAGCGTTGGTTCCAGGGGGGACAATGAGCAGTTCTTC